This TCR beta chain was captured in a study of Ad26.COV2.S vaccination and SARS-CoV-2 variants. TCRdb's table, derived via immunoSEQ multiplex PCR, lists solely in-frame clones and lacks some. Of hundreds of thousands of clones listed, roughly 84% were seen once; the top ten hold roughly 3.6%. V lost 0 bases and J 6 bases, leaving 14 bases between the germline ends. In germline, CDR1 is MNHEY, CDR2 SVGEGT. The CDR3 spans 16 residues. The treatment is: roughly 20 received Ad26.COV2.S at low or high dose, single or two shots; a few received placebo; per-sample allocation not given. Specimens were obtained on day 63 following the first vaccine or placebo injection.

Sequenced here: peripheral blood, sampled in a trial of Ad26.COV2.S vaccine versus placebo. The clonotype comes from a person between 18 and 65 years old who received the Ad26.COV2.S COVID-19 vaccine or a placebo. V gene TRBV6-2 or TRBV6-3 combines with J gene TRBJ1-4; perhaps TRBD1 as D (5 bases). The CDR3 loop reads CASSYSKGTGDEKLFF. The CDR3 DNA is TGTGCCAGCAGTTACTCTAAGGGGACGGGCGATGAAAAACTGTTTTTT.